The entry below gives a single TCR beta chain sequence along with its context. Its antigen is not identified. This entry comes from a study of T cells in localized non-small cell lung cancer. Study-level findings and limits: Uninvolved nearby lung showed the greatest T cell clonality, exceeding that found in tumor.

The protocol was immunoSEQ multiplex PCR, while the TCRdb copy is restricted to in-frame clones and leaves out a portion. The sample comprises approximately 43,000 clones, about 88% of which are singletons, and over 6% rests with the top ten. The CDR3 is made up of 15 amino acids. In germline, CDR1 is SGHVS, CDR2 FQNEAQ. With V trimmed by 1 base and J by 2 bases, 3 bases remained unmatched. This rearrangement joins TRBV7-8 to TRBJ2-7; 9 bases match TRBD1. The TCR was taken from a woman aged 18 to 50 with stage III lung adenocarcinoma. The sequences come from peripheral blood, collected before any cancer treatment. In DNA, the CDR3 is TGTGCCAGCAGCTTAGGACAGGGGGAAGCCTACGAGCAGTACTTC. The encoded protein is CASSLGQGEAYEQYF.